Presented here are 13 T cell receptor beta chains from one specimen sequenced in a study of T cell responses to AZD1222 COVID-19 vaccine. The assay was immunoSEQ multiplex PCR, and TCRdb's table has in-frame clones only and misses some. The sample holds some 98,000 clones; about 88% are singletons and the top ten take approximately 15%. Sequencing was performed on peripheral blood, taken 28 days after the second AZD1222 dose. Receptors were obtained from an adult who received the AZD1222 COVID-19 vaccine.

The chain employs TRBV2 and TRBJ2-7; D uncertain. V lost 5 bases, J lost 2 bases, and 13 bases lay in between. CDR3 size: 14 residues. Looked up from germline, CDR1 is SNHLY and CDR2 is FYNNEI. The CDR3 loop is CASSPWGRAYEQYF. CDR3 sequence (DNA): TGTGCCAGCAGTCCCTGGGGAAGAGCCTACGAGCAGTACTTC.

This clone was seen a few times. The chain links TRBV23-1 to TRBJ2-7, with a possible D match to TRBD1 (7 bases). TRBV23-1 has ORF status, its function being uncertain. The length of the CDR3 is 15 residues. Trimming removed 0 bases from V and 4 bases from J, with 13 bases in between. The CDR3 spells CASSQSGRGDYEQYF. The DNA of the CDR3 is TGCGCCAGCAGTCAATCGGGCAGGGGGGATTACGAGCAGTACTTC.

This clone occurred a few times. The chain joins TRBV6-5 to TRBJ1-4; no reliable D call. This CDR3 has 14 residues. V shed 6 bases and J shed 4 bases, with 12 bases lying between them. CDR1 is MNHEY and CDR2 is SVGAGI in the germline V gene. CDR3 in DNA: TGTGCCAGCAGAAGAGGGCTGGTTAATGAAAAACTGTTTTTT. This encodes CASRRGLVNEKLFF.

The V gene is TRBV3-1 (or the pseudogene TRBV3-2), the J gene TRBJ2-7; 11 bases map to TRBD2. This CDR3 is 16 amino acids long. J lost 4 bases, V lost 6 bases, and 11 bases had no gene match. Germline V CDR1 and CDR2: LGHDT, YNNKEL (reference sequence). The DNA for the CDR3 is TGTGCCAGCAGTCCTACAGCGACTAGCGGGGAATACGAGCAGTACTTC. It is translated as CASSPTATSGEYEQYF.

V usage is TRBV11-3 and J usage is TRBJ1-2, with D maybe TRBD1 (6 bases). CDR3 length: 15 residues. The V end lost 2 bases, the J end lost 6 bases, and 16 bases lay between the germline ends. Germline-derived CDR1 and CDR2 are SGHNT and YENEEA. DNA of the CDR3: TGTGCCAGCAGCTTATCGTGGGGGGGCGCAGATGGCTACACCTTC. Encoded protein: CASSLSWGGADGYTF. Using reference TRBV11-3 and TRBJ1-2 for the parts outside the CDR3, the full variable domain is EAGVVQSPRYKIIEKKQPVAFWCNPISGHNTLYWYLQNLGQGPELLIRYENEEAVDDSQLPKDRFSAERLKGVDSTLKIQPAELGDSAVYLCASSLSWGGADGYTFGSGTRLTVV.

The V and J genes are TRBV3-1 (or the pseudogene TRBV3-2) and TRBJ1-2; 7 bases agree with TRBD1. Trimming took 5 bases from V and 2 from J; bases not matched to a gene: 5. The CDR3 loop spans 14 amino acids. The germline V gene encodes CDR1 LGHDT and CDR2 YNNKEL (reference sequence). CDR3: CASSDRVLNYGYTF. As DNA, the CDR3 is TGTGCCAGCAGCGACAGGGTTTTAAACTATGGCTACACCTTC.

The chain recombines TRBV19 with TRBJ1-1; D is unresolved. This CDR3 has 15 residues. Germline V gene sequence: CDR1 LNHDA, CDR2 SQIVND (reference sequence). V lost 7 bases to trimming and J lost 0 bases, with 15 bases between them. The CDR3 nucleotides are TGTGCCAGTAATCCCGAGGGCCTCATGAACACTGAAGCTTTCTTT. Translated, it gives CASNPEGLMNTEAFF.

CDR3 sequence: CASSLGGWSNQPQHF. The CDR3 region has the DNA TGTGCCAGCAGCTTGGGGGGTTGGAGCAATCAGCCCCAGCATTTT. V usage is TRBV7-6 and J usage is TRBJ1-5, with D maybe TRBD1 (5 bases). Trimming took 3 bases from V and 1 from J, leaving 10 bases between them. In germline, CDR1 is SGHVS, CDR2 FNYEAQ. The CDR3 covers 15 residues.

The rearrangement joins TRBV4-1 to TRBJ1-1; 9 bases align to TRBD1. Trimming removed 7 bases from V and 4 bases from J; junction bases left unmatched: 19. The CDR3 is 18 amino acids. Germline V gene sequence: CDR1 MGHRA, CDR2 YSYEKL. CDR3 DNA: TGCGCCAGCAACTCCGGGACAGGGTTATTTCGTCGAAGCACTGAAGCTTTCTTT. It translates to CASNSGTGLFRRSTEAFF.

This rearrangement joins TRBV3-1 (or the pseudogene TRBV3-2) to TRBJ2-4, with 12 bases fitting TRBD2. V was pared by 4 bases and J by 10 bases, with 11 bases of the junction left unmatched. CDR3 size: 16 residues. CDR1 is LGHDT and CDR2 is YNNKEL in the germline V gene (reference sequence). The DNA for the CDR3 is TGTGCCAGCAGCCCAGGACTAGCGGGGCCCCGTGGAATTCAGTACTTC. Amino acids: CASSPGLAGPRGIQYF.

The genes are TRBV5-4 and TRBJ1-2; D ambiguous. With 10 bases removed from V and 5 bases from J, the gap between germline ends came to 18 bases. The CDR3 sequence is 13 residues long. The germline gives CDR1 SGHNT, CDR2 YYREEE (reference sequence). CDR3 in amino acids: CAGIRWREYGYTF. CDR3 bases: TGTGCCGGCATCCGATGGAGGGAATATGGCTACACCTTC.

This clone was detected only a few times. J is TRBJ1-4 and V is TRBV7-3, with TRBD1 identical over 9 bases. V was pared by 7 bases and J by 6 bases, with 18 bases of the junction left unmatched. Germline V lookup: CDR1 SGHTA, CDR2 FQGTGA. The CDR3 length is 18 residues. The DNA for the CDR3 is TGTGCCAGCACCGGAGTAAACAGGGGGCAAGGCTTTGATGAAAAACTGTTTTTT. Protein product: CASTGVNRGQGFDEKLFF.

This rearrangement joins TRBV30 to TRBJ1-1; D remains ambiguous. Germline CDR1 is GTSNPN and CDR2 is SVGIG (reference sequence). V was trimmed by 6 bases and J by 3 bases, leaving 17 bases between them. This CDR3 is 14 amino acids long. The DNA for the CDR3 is TGTGCCTGTCAAGCGGGGTGGTGGGACACTGAAGCTTTCTTT. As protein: CACQAGWWDTEAFF.